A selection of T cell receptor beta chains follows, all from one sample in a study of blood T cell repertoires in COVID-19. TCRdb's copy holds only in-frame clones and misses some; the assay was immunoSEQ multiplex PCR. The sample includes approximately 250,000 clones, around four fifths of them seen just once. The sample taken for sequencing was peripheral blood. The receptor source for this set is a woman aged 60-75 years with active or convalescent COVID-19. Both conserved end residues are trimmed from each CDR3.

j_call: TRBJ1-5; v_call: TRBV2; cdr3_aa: ASKEGRDGQPQH
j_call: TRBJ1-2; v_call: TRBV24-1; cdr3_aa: ATSDFPDRVREGYT
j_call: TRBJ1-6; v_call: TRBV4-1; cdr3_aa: ASSQERRNSPLH
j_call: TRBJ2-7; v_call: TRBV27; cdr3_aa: ASSLGPRRPEQY
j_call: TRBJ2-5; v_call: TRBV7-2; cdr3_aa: ASSLGPQGSTQY
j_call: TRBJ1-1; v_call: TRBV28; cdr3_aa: ASSLHRGTEAF
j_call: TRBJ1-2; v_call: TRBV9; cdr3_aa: ASSPREDRGYGYT
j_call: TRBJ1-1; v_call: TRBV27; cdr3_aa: ASSYTPIKGAWYTEAF
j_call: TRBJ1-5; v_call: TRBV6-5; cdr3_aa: ASRRGSYSNQPQH
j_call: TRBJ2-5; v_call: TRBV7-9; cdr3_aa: ASRIGGDQETQY
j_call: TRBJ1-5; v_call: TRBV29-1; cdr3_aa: SVEAGGDQPQH
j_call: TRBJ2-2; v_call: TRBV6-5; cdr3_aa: ASSYFGGITGELF
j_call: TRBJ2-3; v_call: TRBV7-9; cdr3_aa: ASSLVRRVTDTQY
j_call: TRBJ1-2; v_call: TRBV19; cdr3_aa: ASILGGQGPIANYGYT
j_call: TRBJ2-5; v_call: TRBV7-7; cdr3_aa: ASSLGGLAGGKETQY
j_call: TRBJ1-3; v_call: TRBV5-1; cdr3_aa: ASSLAGQGPGNTIY
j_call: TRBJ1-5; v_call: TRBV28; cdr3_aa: ASSLQGARQPQH
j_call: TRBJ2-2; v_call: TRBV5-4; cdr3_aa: ASSSTGTANTGELF
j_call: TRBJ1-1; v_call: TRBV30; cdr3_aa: AWAPGLTMNTEAF
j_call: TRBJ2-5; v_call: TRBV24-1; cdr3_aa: ATSDPREGSETQY
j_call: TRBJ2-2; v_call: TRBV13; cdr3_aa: ASSSVLGQGAGELF
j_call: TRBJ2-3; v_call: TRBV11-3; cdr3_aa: ASSLVAGPTDTQY
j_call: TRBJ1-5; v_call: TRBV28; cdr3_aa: ASSLRMRLSNQPQH
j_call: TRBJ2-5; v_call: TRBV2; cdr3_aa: ASSEALRRGETQY
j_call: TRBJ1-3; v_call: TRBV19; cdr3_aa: ASSPGTGGNTIY
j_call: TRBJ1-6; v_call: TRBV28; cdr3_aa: ASSLSRGLFSYNSPLH
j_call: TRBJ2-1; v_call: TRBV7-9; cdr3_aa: ASSSAAGRKNEQF
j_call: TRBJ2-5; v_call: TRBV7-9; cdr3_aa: ASSRPRVEETQY
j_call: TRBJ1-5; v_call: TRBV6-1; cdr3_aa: ASSEQGQGHQPQH
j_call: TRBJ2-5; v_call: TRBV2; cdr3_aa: ASRVAGGPGETQY
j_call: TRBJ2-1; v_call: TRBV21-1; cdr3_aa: ASSKRGSAGGPNNEQF
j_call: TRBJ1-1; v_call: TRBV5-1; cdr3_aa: ASSLATGTTEAF
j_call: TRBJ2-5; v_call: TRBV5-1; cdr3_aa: ASSLDTRMETQY
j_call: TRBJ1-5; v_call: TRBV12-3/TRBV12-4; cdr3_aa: ASSTGDQPQH
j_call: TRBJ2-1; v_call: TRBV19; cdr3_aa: ASSIVASSYNEQF
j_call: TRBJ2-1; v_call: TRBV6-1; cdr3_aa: ASSESRTSGNYNEQF
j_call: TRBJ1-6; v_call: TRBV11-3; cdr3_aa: ASSLGGGNSPLH
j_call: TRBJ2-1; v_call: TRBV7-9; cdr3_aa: ASSLSSTGAGHEQF
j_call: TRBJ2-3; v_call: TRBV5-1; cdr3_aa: ASSLDWGGRTDTQY
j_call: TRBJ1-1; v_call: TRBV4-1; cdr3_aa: ASSPAGGMNTEAF
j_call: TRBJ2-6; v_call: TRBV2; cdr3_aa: ASATNRDPGANVLT
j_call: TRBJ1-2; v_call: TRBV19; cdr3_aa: ASSLSGGLDYGYT
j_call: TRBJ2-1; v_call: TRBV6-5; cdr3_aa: ASRAPLGAGEQF
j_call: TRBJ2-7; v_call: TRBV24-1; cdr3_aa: ATSDSGTGAYEQY
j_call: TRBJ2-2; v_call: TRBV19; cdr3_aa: ASSFTRLTGELF
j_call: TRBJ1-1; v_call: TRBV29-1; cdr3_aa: SGAEGPEAF
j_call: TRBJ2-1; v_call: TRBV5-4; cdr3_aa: ASSFRTGTSYNEQF
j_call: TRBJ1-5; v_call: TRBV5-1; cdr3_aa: ASSLEGRGEPQH
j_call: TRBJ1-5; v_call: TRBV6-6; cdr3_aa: ASRGRTGDLNQPQH
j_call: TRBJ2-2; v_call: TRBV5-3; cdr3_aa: ARHRCVPNTGELF
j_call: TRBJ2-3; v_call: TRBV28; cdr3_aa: ASSPALAGGQGY